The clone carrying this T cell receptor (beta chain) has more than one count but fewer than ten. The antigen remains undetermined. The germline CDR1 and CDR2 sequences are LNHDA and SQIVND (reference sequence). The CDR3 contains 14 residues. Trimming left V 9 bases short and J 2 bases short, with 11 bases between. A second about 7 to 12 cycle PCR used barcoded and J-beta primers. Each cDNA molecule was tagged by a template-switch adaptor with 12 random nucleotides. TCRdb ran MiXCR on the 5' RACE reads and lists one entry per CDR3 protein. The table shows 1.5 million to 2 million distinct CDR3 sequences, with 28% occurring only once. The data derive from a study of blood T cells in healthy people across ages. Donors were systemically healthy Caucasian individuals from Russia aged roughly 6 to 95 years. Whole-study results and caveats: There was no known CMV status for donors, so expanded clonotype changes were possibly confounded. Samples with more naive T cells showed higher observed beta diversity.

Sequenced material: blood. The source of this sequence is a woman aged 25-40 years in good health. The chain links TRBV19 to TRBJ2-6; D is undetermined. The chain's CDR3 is CARVGPAGANVLTF. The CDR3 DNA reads TGTGCCAGAGTGGGCCCCGCTGGGGCCAACGTCCTGACTTTC.